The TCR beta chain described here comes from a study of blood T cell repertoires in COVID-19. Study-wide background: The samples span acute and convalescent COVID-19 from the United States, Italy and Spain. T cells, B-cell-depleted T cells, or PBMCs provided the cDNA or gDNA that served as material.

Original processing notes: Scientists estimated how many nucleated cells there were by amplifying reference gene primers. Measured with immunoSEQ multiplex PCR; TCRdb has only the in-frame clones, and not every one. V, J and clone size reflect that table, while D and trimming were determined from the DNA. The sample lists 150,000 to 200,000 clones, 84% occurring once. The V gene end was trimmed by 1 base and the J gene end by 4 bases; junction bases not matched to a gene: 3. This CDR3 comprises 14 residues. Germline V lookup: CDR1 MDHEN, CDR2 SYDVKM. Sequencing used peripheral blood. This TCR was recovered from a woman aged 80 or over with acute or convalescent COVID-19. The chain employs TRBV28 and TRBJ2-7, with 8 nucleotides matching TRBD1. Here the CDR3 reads CASSLYGTGYEQYF. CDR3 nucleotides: TGTGCCAGCAGTTTATATGGGACAGGATACGAGCAGTACTTC.